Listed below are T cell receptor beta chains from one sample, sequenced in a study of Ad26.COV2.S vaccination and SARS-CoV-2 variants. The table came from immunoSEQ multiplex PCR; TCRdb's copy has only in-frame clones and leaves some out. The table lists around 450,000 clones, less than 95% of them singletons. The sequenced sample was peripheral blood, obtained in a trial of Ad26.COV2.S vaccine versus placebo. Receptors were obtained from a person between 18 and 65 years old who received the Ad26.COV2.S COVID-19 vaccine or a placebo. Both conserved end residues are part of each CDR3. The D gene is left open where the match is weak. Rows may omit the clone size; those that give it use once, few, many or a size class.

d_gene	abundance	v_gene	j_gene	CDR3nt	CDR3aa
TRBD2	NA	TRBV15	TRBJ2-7	TGTGCCACCAGCAGAGAGGGGGGGTTGAGCTCCTACGAGCAGTACTTC	CATSREGGLSSYEQYF
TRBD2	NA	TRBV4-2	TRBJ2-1	TGTGCCAGCAGCCGTGAACTAGCGGGTTCCTACAATGAGCAGTTCTTC	CASSRELAGSYNEQFF
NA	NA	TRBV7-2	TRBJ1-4	TGTGCCAGCAGCTCCGGACGTCACCCGGATGAAAAACTGTTTTTT	CASSSGRHPDEKLFF
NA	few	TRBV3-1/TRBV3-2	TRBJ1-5	TGTGCCAGCAGCCAAGGACACTCCATACGGCCCCAGCATTTT	CASSQGHSIRPQHF
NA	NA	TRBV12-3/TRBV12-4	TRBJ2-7	TGTGCCAGCAGTTTACCTCTCTACGAGCAGTACTTC	CASSLPLYEQYF
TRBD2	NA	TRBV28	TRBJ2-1	TGTGCCAGCAGTCCTACTAGCGGGAGGGTCTCCTACAATGAGCAGTTCTTC	CASSPTSGRVSYNEQFF
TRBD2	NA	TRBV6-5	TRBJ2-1	TGTGCCAGCGTGGATAGCGGGACCTACAATGAGCAGTTCTTC	CASVDSGTYNEQFF
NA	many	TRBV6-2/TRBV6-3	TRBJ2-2	TGTGCCAGCAGTACCGGAGATGCCGGGGAGCTGTTTTTT	CASSTGDAGELFF
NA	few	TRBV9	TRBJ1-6	TGTGCCAGCAGCGAGGGATCGGGACACTCTTCACCCCTCCACTTT	CASSEGSGHSSPLHF
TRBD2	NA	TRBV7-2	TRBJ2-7	TGTGCCAGCAGCTTTACTGGCGGGGGGGCCTACGAGCAGTACTTC	CASSFTGGGAYEQYF
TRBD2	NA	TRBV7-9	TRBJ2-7	TGTGCCAGCAGCTTACTCGCGGGAGGAGCGGAAAACGAGCAGTACTTC	CASSLLAGGAENEQYF
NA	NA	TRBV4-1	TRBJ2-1	TGCGCCAGCAGCCAAGATCTTACAGGGAGGGTCTCTCAGTTCTTC	CASSQDLTGRVSQFF
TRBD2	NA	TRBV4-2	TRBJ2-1	TGTGCCAGCAGCGTTACTAGCGGGAACGAAAATGAGCAGTTCTTC	CASSVTSGNENEQFF
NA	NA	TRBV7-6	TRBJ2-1	TGTGCCAGCAGCTTAGGGTTTCATAGAAGCTCCTACAATGAGCAGTTCTTC	CASSLGFHRSSYNEQFF
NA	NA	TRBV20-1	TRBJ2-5	TGCAGTGCCGGGGATCGAGAGACCCAGTACTTC	CSAGDRETQYF
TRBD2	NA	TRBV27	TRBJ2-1	TGTGCCAGCAGCACACTAGCGGGAGTTTGGAATGAGCAGTTCTTC	CASSTLAGVWNEQFF
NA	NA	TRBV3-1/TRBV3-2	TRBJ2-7	TGTGCCAGCAGCCGTGACAGGTTCTCCTACGAGCAGTACTTC	CASSRDRFSYEQYF
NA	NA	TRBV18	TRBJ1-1	TGTGCCAGCTCACCCCAAGGGGCACTGAACACTGAAGCTTTCTTT	CASSPQGALNTEAFF
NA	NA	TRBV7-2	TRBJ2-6	TGTGCCAGCAGCTGGACGGCTGGGGCCAACGTCCTGACTTTC	CASSWTAGANVLTF
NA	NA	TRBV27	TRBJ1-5	TGTGCCAGCAGTTTAGAGCGCGGTCAGCCCCAGCATTTT	CASSLERGQPQHF
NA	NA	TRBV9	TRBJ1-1	TGTGCCAGCAGCGCCCATATGAACACTGAAGCTTTCTTT	CASSAHMNTEAFF
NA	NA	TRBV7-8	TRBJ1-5	TGTGCCAGCAGCTTAGGCCAGGGGAAGGATCAGCCCCAGCATTTT	CASSLGQGKDQPQHF
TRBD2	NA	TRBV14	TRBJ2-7	TGTGCCAGCAGAGTGGCGGGAGCAGGAGAGCAGTACTTC	CASRVAGAGEQYF
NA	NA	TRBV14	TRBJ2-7	TGTGCCAGCAGCCCAAGATATTACGACGAGCAGTACTTC	CASSPRYYDEQYF